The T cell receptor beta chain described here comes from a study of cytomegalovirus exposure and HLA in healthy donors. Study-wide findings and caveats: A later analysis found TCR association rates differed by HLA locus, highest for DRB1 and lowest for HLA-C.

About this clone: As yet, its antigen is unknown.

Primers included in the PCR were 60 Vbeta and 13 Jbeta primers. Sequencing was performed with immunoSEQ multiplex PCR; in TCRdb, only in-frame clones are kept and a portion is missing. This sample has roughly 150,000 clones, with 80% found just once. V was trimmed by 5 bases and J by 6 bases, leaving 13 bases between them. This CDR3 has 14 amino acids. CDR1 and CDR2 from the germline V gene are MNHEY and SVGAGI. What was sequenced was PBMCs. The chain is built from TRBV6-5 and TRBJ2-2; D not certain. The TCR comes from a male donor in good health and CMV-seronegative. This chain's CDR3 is CASSRTRVAGELFF. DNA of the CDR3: TGTGCCAGCAGTCGAACACGGGTAGCCGGGGAGCTGTTTTTT.